These 23 T cell receptor beta chains were sequenced from one sample in a study of shared clonotypes between healthy human individuals (TCRdb year 2020). Library generation was performed with the immunoSEQ multiplex PCR assay. TCRdb obtained this table from immuneACCESS and retained in-frame rearrangements with V and J assigned. These tables miss some clones; where compared with another copy, unresolved V genes account for less than half of the shortfall, and the remainder is unexplained. For this sample there are about 1 million clones; 65% to 80% appear just once. The top ten clones comprise around 1.5% of the sample. The sample comprised memory CD4+ T cells sorted from blood. The cell subset or site label, read with the paper, signifies: CD45RA-negative fraction. These receptors all come from a man aged 18 to 35 in good health.

The table lists this clone with a few counts. The J gene is TRBJ2-5, the V gene TRBV7-8; 8 bases map to TRBD2. This CDR3 contains 16 residues. With V trimmed by 4 bases and J by 3 bases, 10 bases remained unmatched. Germline V gene lookup returns CDR1 SGHVS and CDR2 FQNEAQ. The CDR3, as DNA: TGTGCCAGCAGCTCGGGAGGGGGATGGGGAGAAGAGACCCAGTACTTC. This codes for CASSSGGGWGEETQYF.

The chain employs TRBV6-6 and TRBJ1-2, with 7 nucleotides matching TRBD1. Unmatched junction bases numbered 4, after V lost 4 bases and J lost 2 bases. Germline V CDR1 and CDR2: MNHNY, SVGAGI (reference sequence). CDR3 length: 14 residues. Written as DNA, the CDR3 is TGTGCCAGCAGTTCTTTACAGGGGAACTATGGCTACACCTTC. Its protein product is CASSSLQGNYGYTF.

This clone was picked up one time. Here the CDR3 omits its conserved ending phenylalanine or tryptophan, so a read error is the likely source. It is unclear where the CDR3 begins or ends on the DNA, so no DNA is shown, and the CDR3 is as TCRdb lists it. This chain joins TRBV20-1 and TRBJ2-7. Germline V gene lookup returns CDR1 DFQATT and CDR2 SNEGSKA (reference sequence). The CDR3 has 8 amino acids, counting both end residues. The CDR3 here is CSAGPRRL.

V usage is TRBV5-5 and J usage is TRBJ2-6; 7 nucleotides line up with TRBD1. The CDR3 loop spans 17 amino acids. Germline trimming cut 0 bases from V and 0 bases from J; bases unmatched to any gene: 3. Germline-derived CDR1 and CDR2 are SGHKS and YYEKEE (reference sequence). CDR3 bases: TGTGCCAGCAGCTTGGGGGACAGCCTCTCTGGGGCCAACGTCCTGACTTTC. The encoded protein is CASSLGDSLSGANVLTF. Full variable domain (remainder filled in from reference TRBV5-5 and TRBJ2-6): DAGVTQSPTHLIKTRGQQVTLRCSPISGHKSVSWYQQVLGQGPQFIFQYYEKEERGRGNFPDRFSARQFPNYSSELNVNALLLGDSALYLCASSLGDSLSGANVLTFGAGSRLTVL.

The chain employs TRBV12-2 and TRBJ1-4. TRBV12-2 is recorded as a pseudogene. The CDR3 covers 16 residues. CDR3 amino acids: CASRQQRRGGSEKLFF. CDR3 nucleotide sequence: TGTGCAAGTCGCCAACAAAGAAGGGGAGGGAGTGAAAAACTGTTTTTT.

This clone was found once. The V call is TRBV5-6, the J call TRBJ2-2; maybe TRBD1 (5 bases). The V end lost 4 bases, the J end lost 2 bases, and 24 bases lay between the germline ends. The V gene's germline CDR1 is SGHDT and CDR2 YYEEEE. The CDR3 is 19 residues long. The CDR3 bases are TGTGCCAGCAGCCCGCCACTCTGGGGCCAGAACTTTAACACCGGGGAGCTGTTTTTT. Translated, it gives CASSPPLWGQNFNTGELFF.

The J gene is TRBJ2-3, the V gene TRBV19; D not certain. This CDR3 comprises 14 residues. The V gene's germline CDR1 is LNHDA and CDR2 SQIVND (reference sequence). V lost 4 bases and J 2 bases, leaving 10 bases between the germline ends. CDR3 protein: CASSTRRITDTQYF. Here the CDR3 DNA reads TGTGCCAGTAGTACGCGACGAATCACAGATACGCAGTATTTT.

This chain links TRBV19 with TRBJ1-2; 7 bases fit TRBD1. CDR3 length: 15 amino acids. Germline V gene lookup returns CDR1 LNHDA and CDR2 SQIVND (reference sequence). V was pared by 6 bases and J by 1 base, with 8 bases of the junction left unmatched. As DNA, the CDR3 is TGTGCCAGTAGGGACACAGGGGAGTTTAACTATGGCTACACCTTC. Translated: CASRDTGEFNYGYTF.

This clone has more than one count but fewer than ten. The gene calls are TRBV28 and TRBJ2-7; 8 nucleotides line up with TRBD2. V gave up 9 bases and J gave up 0 bases; unmatched junction bases: 13. The CDR3 length is 16 residues. Germline assignment: CDR1 MDHEN and CDR2 SYDVKM. CDR3 protein: CASLGGGAEYSYEQYF. Here the CDR3 DNA reads TGTGCCAGTCTCGGGGGGGGAGCGGAGTACTCCTACGAGCAGTACTTC.

In its sample, this clone was seen a few times. This chain links TRBV28 with TRBJ2-7; D is uncertain. The germline V gene encodes CDR1 MDHEN and CDR2 SYDVKM. The CDR3 is made up of 12 amino acids. Trimming removed 4 bases at V and 2 bases at J, with 6 bases between. The CDR3 bases are TGTGCCAGCAGTTCGGATGCCTACGAGCAGTACTTC. It encodes CASSSDAYEQYF.

This clone was seen a handful of times. This chain uses TRBV29-1 with TRBJ2-7; D is uncertain. CDR1 is SQVTM, CDR2 ANQGSEA, per germline. Trimming cost V 5 bases and J 3 bases, with 8 bases left between them. This CDR3 has 11 residues. CDR3 in DNA: TGCAGCGTTAAGGTCAGCTACGAGCAGTACTTC. It translates to CSVKVSYEQYF.

This clone occurred once. V usage is TRBV6-6 and J usage is TRBJ2-3; D might be TRBD2 (6 bases). Trimming pared 4 bases from V and 8 bases from J, leaving 22 bases between. The germline V gene has CDR1 MNHNY and CDR2 SVGAGI (reference sequence). The CDR3 contains 16 residues. CDR3 coding DNA: TGTGCCAGCAGTTTTGGACCAATGGGGGGATGGGGTACGCAGTATTTT. This sequence encodes CASSFGPMGGWGTQYF.

This rearrangement joins TRBV5-1 to TRBJ1-1, with 9 bases fitting TRBD1. V was pared by 0 bases and J by 6 bases, with 9 bases of the junction left unmatched. Germline-derived CDR1 and CDR2 are SGHRS and YFSETQ. The CDR3 spans 16 residues. CDR3 sequence (DNA): TGCGCCAGCAGCTTGGTGGCGGGACAGGGAGTGGCTGAAGCTTTCTTT. This encodes CASSLVAGQGVAEAFF.

A word on this clone: Germline is not matched at one junction end, which may reflect a read error. Other nucleotide sequences in the sample specify the same CDR3. The V and J genes are TRBV29-1 and TRBJ2-7; D perhaps matches TRBD1 (5 bases). There are 12 residues in the CDR3. The V gene's germline CDR1 is SQVTM and CDR2 ANQGSEA. The DNA for the CDR3 is TGCAGCGTCGAAGGGGCGTCCTACGAGCAGTACTTC. Translated: CSVEGASYEQYF.

The genes are TRBV6-5 and TRBJ2-7, with TRBD2 matching 9 bases. Germline lookup yields CDR1 MNHEY and CDR2 SVGAGI. Unmatched junction bases numbered 9, after V lost 0 bases and J lost 6 bases. This CDR3 spans 16 amino acids. CDR3 coding DNA: TGTGCCAGCAGTTACTCGGAATTAGCGGGAGCCGGCGAGCAGTACTTC. Its translation is CASSYSELAGAGEQYF.

This rearrangement joins TRBV4-1 to TRBJ1-2; maybe TRBD1 (5 bases). CDR3 size: 16 residues. V was shortened by 0 bases and J by 7 bases, with 18 bases between the two germline ends. Germline CDR1 reads MGHRA; CDR2 reads YSYEKL. The CDR3 protein is CASSQDLGAGERGYTF. CDR3 nucleotide sequence: TGCGCCAGCAGCCAAGATCTTGGGGCCGGGGAGCGTGGCTACACCTTC.

This clone was seen a few times. This chain joins TRBV30 and TRBJ1-2; D remains ambiguous. Trimming removed 3 bases at V and 5 bases at J, with 10 bases between. Germline V CDR1 and CDR2: GTSNPN, SVGIG (reference sequence). This CDR3 comprises 12 residues. DNA for the CDR3: TGTGCCTGGAGATTGAACGGTTATGGCTACACCTTC. Amino acids: CAWRLNGYGYTF.

V gene TRBV5-1 combines with J gene TRBJ1-6; no clear D. The germline V gene encodes CDR1 SGHRS and CDR2 YFSETQ. V lost 7 bases and J 0 bases, leaving 17 bases between the germline ends. CDR3 length equals 17 residues. CDR3 in amino acids: CASFVGRASSYNSPLHF. CDR3 coding DNA: TGCGCCAGCTTTGTAGGTAGGGCAAGCTCCTATAATTCACCCCTCCACTTT.

This chain uses TRBV6-5 with TRBJ2-7; D gene uncertain. V was pared by 4 bases and J by 6 bases, with 13 bases between. Germline loops: CDR1 MNHEY, CDR2 SVGAGI. The CDR3 extends over 13 amino acids. The CDR3 DNA sequence: TGTGCCAGCAGTTTGAACCGCAGGTTCGAGCAGTACTTC. Translating it yields CASSLNRRFEQYF.

This clone was seen ten or more times. J is TRBJ1-1 and V is TRBV7-9; D is uncertain. This CDR3 region has 11 residues. Looked up from germline, CDR1 is SEHNR and CDR2 is FQNEAQ (reference sequence). Trimming took off 4 bases at V and 10 bases at J, with 10 bases between the two ends. The DNA of the CDR3 is TGTGCCAGCAGCTCTCACGAGAGAGCTTTCTTT. Amino acid sequence: CASSSHERAFF.

This clone was detected a few times. V usage is TRBV7-9 and J usage is TRBJ2-3, with a possible D match to TRBD1 (5 bases). Between the trimmed V and J ends, which lost 0 bases and 4 bases, there was a span of 11 bases. The CDR3 has 15 residues. Germline V lookup: CDR1 SEHNR, CDR2 FQNEAQ (reference sequence). The CDR3 sequence: CASSLAVRAADTQYF. The CDR3 DNA reads TGTGCCAGCAGCTTAGCGGTCAGGGCTGCAGATACGCAGTATTTT.

The chain recombines TRBV10-3 with TRBJ2-1; 7 bases line up with TRBD1. Trimming at V came to 1 base and at J to 0 bases, leaving 0 bases not matched to a gene. CDR1 and CDR2 from the germline V gene are ENHRY and SYGVKD. The CDR3 spans 15 residues. CDR3 residues: CAISEWDSSYNEQFF. The CDR3, as DNA: TGTGCCATCAGTGAGTGGGACAGCTCCTACAATGAGCAGTTCTTC.

The J gene is TRBJ1-5, the V gene TRBV28; D is undetermined. Trimming removed 2 bases at V and 3 bases at J, with 11 bases between. Per germline, CDR1 MDHEN and CDR2 SYDVKM. This CDR3 has 15 amino acids. This chain's CDR3 is CASSLSRTANQPQHF. DNA for the CDR3: TGTGCCAGCAGTTTAAGTAGGACGGCCAATCAGCCCCAGCATTTT.